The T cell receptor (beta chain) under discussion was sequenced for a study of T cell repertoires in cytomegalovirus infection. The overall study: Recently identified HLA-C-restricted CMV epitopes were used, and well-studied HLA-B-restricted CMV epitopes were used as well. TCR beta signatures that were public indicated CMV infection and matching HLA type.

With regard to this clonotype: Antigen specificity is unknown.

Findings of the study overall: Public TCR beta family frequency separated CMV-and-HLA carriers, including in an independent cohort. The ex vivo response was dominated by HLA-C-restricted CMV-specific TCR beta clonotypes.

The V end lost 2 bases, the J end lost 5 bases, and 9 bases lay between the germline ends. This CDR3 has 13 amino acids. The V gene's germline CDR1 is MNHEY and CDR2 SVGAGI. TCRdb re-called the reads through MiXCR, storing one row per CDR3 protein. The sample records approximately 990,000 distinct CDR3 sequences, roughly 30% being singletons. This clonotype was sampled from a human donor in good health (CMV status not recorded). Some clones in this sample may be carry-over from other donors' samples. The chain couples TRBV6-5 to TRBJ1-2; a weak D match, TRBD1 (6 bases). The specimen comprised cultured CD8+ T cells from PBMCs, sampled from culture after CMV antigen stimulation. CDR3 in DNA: TGTGCCAGCAGTTACAACAGGGCTTATGGCTACACCTTC. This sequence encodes CASSYNRAYGYTF.